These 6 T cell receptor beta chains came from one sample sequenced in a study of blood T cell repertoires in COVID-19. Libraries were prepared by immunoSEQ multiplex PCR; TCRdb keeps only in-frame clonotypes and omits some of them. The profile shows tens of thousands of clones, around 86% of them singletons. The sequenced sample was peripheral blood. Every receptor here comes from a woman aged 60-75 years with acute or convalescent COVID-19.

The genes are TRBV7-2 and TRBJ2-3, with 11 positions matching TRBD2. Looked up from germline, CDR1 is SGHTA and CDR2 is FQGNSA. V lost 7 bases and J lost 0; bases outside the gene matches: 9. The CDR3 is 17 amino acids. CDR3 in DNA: TGTGCCAGCACCCCGGGACTAGCGGCAACTAGCACAGATACGCAGTATTTT. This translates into CASTPGLAATSTDTQYF.

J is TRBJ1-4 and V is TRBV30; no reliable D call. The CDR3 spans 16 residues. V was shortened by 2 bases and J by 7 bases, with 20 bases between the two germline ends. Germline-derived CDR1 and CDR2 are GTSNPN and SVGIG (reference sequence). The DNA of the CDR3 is TGTGCCTGGAGTCCCCACCGAAAAACCGGCGGTGAAAAACTGTTTTTT. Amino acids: CAWSPHRKTGGEKLFF.

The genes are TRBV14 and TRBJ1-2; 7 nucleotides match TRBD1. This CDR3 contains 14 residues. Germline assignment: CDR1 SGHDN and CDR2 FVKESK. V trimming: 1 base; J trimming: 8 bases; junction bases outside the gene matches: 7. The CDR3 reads CASSQARDSGGYTF. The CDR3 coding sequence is TGTGCCAGCAGCCAAGCCCGGGACAGTGGCGGCTACACCTTC.

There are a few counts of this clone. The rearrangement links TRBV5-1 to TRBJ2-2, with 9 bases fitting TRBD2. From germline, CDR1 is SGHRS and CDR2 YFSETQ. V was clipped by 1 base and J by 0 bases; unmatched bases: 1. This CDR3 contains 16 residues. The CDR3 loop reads CASSLRLAANTGELFF. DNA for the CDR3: TGCGCCAGCAGCTTGAGACTAGCGGCGAACACCGGGGAGCTGTTTTTT.

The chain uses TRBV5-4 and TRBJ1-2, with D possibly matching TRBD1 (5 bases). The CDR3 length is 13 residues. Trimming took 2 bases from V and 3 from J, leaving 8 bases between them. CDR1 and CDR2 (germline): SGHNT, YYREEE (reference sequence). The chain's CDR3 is CASSFKGHYGYTF. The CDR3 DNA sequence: TGTGCCAGCAGCTTTAAGGGGCACTATGGCTACACCTTC.

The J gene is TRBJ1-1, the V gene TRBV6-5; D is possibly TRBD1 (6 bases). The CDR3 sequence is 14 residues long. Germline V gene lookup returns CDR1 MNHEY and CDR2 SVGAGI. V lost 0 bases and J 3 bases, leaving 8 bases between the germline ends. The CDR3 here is CASSYSGGYTEAFF. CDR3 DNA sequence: TGTGCCAGCAGTTACTCAGGGGGTTACACTGAAGCTTTCTTT.